The following is a TCR beta chain sequence with its context. The data are from a study of preoperative IRX-2 immunotherapy in early breast cancer. The treatment was: preoperative locoregional IRX-2 cytokine immunotherapy. Patients received preoperative, locoregional IRX-2 cytokine immunotherapy in a phase Ib study. Trimming left V 5 bases short and J 2 bases short, with 10 bases between. The CDR3 is 13 amino acids. Germline V gives CDR1 SGHRS, CDR2 YFSETQ. TCRdb keeps only in-frame clones here, not all; method: immunoSEQ multiplex PCR. The data hold 20,000 to 25,000 clones, with 85% to 90% observed a single time.

The sample in question was tumor tissue, obtained after IRX-2 immunotherapy. The clonotype was recovered from a human donor with breast cancer. The chain is built from TRBV5-1 and TRBJ1-1; TRBD1 is a possible D gene (6 bases). This CDR3 reads CASRVQGNTEAFF. The DNA for the CDR3 is TGCGCCAGCAGGGTACAGGGCAACACTGAAGCTTTCTTT.